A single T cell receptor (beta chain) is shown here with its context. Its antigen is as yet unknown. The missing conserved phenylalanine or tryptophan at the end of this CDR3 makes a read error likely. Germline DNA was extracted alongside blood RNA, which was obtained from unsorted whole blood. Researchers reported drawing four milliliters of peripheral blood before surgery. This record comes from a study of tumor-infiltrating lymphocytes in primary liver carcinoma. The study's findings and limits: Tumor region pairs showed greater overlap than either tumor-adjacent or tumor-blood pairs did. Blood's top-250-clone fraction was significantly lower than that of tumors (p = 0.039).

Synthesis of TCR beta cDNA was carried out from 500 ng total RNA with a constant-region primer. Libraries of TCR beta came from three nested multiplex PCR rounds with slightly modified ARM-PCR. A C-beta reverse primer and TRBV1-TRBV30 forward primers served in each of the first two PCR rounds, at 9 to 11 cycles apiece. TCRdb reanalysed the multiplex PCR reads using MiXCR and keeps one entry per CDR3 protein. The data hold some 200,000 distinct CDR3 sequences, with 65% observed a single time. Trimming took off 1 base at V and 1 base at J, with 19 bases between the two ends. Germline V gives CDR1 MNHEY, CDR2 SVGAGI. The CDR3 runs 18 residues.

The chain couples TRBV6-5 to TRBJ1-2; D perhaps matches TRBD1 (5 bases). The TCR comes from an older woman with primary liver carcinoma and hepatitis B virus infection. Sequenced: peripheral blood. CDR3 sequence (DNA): TGTGCCAGCAGTTACTTAGGACCTGGGGCGGCGCTTAACTATGGCTACACCATC. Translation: CASSYLGPGAALNYGYTI.